Listed below are T cell receptor beta chains from one sample, sequenced in a study of blood T cell repertoires in COVID-19. Sequenced by immunoSEQ multiplex PCR; TCRdb stores in-frame clones only, minus some. The sample contains tens of thousands of clones, roughly three quarters of which appear only once. Sequencing was done on a sample of peripheral blood. Receptors were obtained from a man aged 65 to 79 with COVID-19, enrolled during active disease. The conserved cysteine and the conserved F or W are not part of the CDR3 here. Clone sizes are given selectively: once, few, many, or a class where the clone is expanded.

CDR3aa	j_gene	v_gene	abundance
ASSHGQVESPLH	TRBJ1-6	TRBV3-1/TRBV3-2	few
AWSSARARLA	TRBJ1-1	TRBV30	.
ASSFLARNSPLH	TRBJ1-6	TRBV27	.
ASIRTGRNTEAF	TRBJ1-1	TRBV19	.
ASSYGTGSGELF	TRBJ2-2	TRBV6-5	.
ASSVGFVPVGTQY	TRBJ2-5	TRBV9	.
ATSDPRGQTNNQPQH	TRBJ1-5	TRBV24-1	few
ASSSVGQGITDTQY	TRBJ2-3	TRBV28	.
ASRRQAGAIYGYT	TRBJ1-2	TRBV28	once
ASSLEIESEAF	TRBJ1-1	TRBV5-1	many
ASSFPSVSGNTIY	TRBJ1-3	TRBV5-6	.
SGQRGTNEKLF	TRBJ1-4	TRBV29-1	once
ASSQDMQGTLSGNTIY	TRBJ1-3	TRBV4-2	.
ASSLRPGGSPYQF	TRBJ2-1	TRBV7-8	.
ASSLATGGVQETQY	TRBJ2-5	TRBV11-2	.
AINRGPEAF	TRBJ1-1	TRBV10-3	.
ASSLSVASTEAF	TRBJ1-1	TRBV11-2	.
ASSPGGSSGNTIY	TRBJ1-3	TRBV9	.
ASRQGNTGELF	TRBJ2-2	TRBV7-9	.
ASSIGTSGRYEQF	TRBJ2-1	TRBV28	.
ASSLFAAGNSPLH	TRBJ1-6	TRBV7-3	few
ASSGTRVPGNTIY	TRBJ1-3	TRBV19	few
ASSFAPPNTEAF	TRBJ1-1	TRBV7-9	.
ASSSNYGYT	TRBJ1-2	TRBV7-2	.
ASSPEDRASANYGYT	TRBJ1-2	TRBV7-6	.
ATSRDSVDSYEQY	TRBJ2-7	TRBV15	few
ASSPDRAGQPQH	TRBJ1-5	TRBV6-2/TRBV6-3	.
ASSQAGSGTTEAF	TRBJ1-1	TRBV4-1	.
ASSHDRDGYT	TRBJ1-2	TRBV14	few
ASSTAASGRSSSYEQY	TRBJ2-7	TRBV5-5	.
ASSKGTTTPPQH	TRBJ1-5	TRBV5-6	.
ASSTTSGGAYEQY	TRBJ2-7	TRBV28	.
ASSLNTGGYYGYT	TRBJ1-2	TRBV5-1	.
ASSPLTSSGPTGELF	TRBJ2-2	TRBV11-2	.
ASSDVLELTYEQF	TRBJ2-1	TRBV10-2	.
ASSTQGGNIQY	TRBJ2-4	TRBV19	.
SASKGVNTEAF	TRBJ1-1	TRBV20-1	.
ATLSGSPYNEQF	TRBJ2-1	TRBV19	.
ASSTRETQY	TRBJ2-5	TRBV7-9	.
ASSTRTEFEAF	TRBJ1-1	TRBV7-2	few
ASSQGTPLNEQF	TRBJ2-1	TRBV3-1/TRBV3-2	.
SVVGETPEAF	TRBJ1-1	TRBV29-1	.
ASSIQANTEAF	TRBJ1-1	TRBV7-8	few
ASSLVQGNYGYT	TRBJ1-2	TRBV7-8	.
ASSPPRVADTQY	TRBJ2-3	TRBV18	.
ASSRRESSYEQY	TRBJ2-7	TRBV19	.
ASSKARGINYGYT	TRBJ1-2	TRBV21-1	.
ASSPTGGIGYT	TRBJ1-2	TRBV11-2	.
ASSLGVYGNTIY	TRBJ1-3	TRBV27	.
ASSPRGYTEAF	TRBJ1-1	TRBV14	few
ASKNPTVNTEAF	TRBJ1-1	TRBV19	.
ASSFPGFREQF	TRBJ2-1	TRBV19	once
SASPLAGGGDYYNEQF	TRBJ2-1	TRBV20-1	.